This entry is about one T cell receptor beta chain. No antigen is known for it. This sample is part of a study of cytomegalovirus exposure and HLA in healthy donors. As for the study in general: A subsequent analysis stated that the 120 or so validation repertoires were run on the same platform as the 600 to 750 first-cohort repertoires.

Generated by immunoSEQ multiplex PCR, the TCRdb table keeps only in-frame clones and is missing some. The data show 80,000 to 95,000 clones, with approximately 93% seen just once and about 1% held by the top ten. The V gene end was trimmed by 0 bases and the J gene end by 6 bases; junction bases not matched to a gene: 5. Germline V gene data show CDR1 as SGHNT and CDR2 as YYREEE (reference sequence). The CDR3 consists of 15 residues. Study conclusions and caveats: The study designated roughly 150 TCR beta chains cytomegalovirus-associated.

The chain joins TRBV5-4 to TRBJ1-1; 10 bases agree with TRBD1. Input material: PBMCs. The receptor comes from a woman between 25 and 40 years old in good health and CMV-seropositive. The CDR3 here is CASSLAGTGVPEAFF. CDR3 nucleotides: TGTGCCAGCAGCTTGGCCGGGACAGGGGTCCCTGAAGCTTTCTTT. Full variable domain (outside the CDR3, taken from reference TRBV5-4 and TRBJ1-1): ETGVTQSPTHLIKTRGQQVTLRCSSQSGHNTVSWYQQALGQGPQFIFQYYREEENGRGNFPPRFSGLQFPNYSSELNVNALELDDSALYLCASSLAGTGVPEAFFGQGTRLTVV.